This TCR beta chain was recorded in a study of PD-1 blockade in classical Hodgkin lymphoma. For the study at large: With a 2-week interval, patients received intravenous nivolumab at 3 mg/kg.

Here immunoSEQ multiplex PCR was the method, and the copy in TCRdb shows in-frame clones only, minus some. Of 75,000 to 100,000 clones listed, around 81% are singletons. With 5 bases removed from V and 5 bases from J, the gap between germline ends came to 12 bases. Germline CDR1 and CDR2: SGHVS and FNYEAQ. The CDR3 is made up of 13 amino acids. Only one count was recorded for this clone. All trial patients relapsed after autologous stem cell transplantation. The chain couples TRBV7-6 to TRBJ2-5; D gene uncertain. This sequence originates from a human donor with classical Hodgkin lymphoma. This specimen was peripheral blood mononuclear cells (PBMCs), taken before the second cycle of nivolumab. This chain's CDR3 is CASSLGPVETQYF. CDR3 nucleotides: TGTGCCAGCAGCCTCGGACCGGTCGAGACCCAGTACTTC.